This T cell receptor beta chain was obtained from a study of cytomegalovirus exposure and HLA in healthy donors. The PCR employed 60 Vbeta primers together with 13 Jbeta primers. Repertoires were generated with immunoSEQ multiplex PCR, while TCRdb's copy carries only in-frame clones and drops some. The sample yields approximately 170,000 clones, 85% seen once. The germline V gene encodes CDR1 MNHEY and CDR2 SMNVEV (reference sequence). The V segment lost 6 bases and the J segment 0 bases; nucleotides outside the gene matches: 8. The CDR3 sequence is 18 residues long. The clonotype comes from a boy between 2 and 10 years old in good health and CMV-seronegative. The chain has TRBV27 and TRBJ2-1, with TRBD2 matching over 13 bases. Sequencing used PBMCs. The CDR3 DNA follows: TGTGCCAGCAGCCGACTAGCGGGGGGCCTTAGCTCCTACAATGAGCAGTTCTTC. As protein: CASSRLAGGLSSYNEQFF.